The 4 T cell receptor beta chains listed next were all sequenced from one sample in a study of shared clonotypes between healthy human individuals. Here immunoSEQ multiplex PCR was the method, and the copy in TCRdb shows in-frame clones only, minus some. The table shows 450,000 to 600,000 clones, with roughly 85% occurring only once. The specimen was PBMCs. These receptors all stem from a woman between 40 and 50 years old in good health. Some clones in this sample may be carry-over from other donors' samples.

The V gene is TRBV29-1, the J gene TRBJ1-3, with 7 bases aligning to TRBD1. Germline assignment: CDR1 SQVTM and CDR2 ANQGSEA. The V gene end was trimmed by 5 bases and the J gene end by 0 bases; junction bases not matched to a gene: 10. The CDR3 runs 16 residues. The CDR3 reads CSVLFPGQSSGNTIYF. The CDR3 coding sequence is TGCAGCGTTCTTTTTCCGGGACAGAGCTCTGGAAACACCATATATTTT.

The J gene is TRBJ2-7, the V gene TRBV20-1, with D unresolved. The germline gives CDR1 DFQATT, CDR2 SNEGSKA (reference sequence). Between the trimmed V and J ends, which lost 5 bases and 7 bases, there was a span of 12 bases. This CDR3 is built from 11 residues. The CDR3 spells CSAYSVSEQYF. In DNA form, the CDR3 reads TGCAGTGCTTACAGCGTCTCGGAGCAGTACTTC.

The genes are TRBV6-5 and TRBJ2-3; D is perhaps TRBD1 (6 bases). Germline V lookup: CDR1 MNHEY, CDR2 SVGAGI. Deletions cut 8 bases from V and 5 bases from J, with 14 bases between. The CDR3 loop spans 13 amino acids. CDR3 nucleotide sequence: TGTGCCAGCGGCTCCAGGGGAAAAGATACGCAGTATTTT. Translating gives CASGSRGKDTQYF.

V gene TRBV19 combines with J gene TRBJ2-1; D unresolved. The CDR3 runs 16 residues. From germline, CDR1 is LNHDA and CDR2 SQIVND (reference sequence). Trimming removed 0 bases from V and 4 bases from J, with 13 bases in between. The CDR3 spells CASSIDLIVPYNEQFF. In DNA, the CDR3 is TGTGCCAGTAGTATAGATCTAATCGTCCCGTACAATGAGCAGTTCTTC. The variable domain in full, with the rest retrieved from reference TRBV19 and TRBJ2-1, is DGGITQSPKYLFRKEGQNVTLSCEQNLNHDAMYWYRQDPGQGLRLIYYSQIVNDFQKGDIAEGYSVSREKKESFPLTVTSAQKNPTAFYLCASSIDLIVPYNEQFFGPGTRLTVL.